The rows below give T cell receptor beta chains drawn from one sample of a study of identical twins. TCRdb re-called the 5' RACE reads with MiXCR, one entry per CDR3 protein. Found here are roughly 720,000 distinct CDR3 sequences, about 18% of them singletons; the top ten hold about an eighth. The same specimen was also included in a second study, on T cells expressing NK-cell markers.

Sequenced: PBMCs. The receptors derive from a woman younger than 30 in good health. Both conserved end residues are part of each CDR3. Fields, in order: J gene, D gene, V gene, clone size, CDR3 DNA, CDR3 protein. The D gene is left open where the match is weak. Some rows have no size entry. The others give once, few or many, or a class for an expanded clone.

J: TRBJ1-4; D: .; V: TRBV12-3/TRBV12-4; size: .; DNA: TGTGCCAGCAGTTTTAATGGGGGAAAACTGTTTTTT; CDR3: CASSFNGGKLFF
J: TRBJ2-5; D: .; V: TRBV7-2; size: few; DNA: TGTGCCAGCAGCTTCTCAGGGGCGGGAGAGACCCAGTACTTC; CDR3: CASSFSGAGETQYF
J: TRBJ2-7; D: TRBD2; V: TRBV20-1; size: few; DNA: TGCAGTGCTAGAGACTTAGCGGGGGTTCTCTACGAGCAGTACTTC; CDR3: CSARDLAGVLYEQYF
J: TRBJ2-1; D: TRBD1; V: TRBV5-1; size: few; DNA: TGCGCCAGCAGCTCTGGACAGGGGGCGCGATACCGTTTCAATGAGCAGTTCTTC; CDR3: CASSSGQGARYRFNEQFF
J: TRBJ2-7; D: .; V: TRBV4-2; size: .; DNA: TGTGCCAGCAGCCAATTTCTTTACACCTACGAGCAGTACTTC; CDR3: CASSQFLYTYEQYF
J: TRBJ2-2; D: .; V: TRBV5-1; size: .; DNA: TGCGCCAGCAGCTTGGTTCTGGGCAGTAGCACCGGGGAGCTGTTTTTT; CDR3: CASSLVLGSSTGELFF
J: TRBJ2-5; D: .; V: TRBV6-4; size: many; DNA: TGTGCCAGCAGTGAAGATCCCGAGAAGGAGACCCAGTACTTC; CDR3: CASSEDPEKETQYF
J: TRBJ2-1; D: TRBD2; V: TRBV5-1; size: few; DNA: TGCGCCAGCAGCCCTGGGGGTAGCGGGGGAGGTGAGCAGTTCTTC; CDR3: CASSPGGSGGGEQFF
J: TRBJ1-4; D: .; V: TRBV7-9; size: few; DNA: TGTGCCAGCAGCTTAGGAGACCGAAGTTATGAAAAACTGTTTTTT; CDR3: CASSLGDRSYEKLFF
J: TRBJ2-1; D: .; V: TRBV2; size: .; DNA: TGTGCCAGCAGATTAGGTTCCCCCTACAATGAGCAGTTCTTC; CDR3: CASRLGSPYNEQFF
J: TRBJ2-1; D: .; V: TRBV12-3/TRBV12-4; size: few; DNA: TGTGCCAGCAGCCCCTCGGGATCTGTAGACAATGAGCAGTTCTTC; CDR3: CASSPSGSVDNEQFF
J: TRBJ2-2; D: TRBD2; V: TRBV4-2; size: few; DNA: TGTGCCAGCAGCCAGGGACTAGCGGGAGTGCGGGACACCGGGGAGCTGTTTTTT; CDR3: CASSQGLAGVRDTGELFF
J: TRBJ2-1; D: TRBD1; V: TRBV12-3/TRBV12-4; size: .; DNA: TGTGCCAGCAACCGGGACAGGGAGAAGTGGTTCTTC; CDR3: CASNRDREKWFF
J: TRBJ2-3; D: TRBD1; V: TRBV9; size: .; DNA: TGTGCCAGCAGCGTAGGGCGGACAGGGAAAATGGCAGATACGCAGTATTTT; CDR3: CASSVGRTGKMADTQYF
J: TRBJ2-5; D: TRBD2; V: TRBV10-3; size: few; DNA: TGTGCCATCACCGGCACATTGGCGGGGGGAGCAGAGACCCAGTACTTC; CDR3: CAITGTLAGGAETQYF
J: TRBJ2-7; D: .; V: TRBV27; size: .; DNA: TGTGCCAGCAGTTTGAAGGGAAGAAGCTCCTACGAGCAGTACTTC; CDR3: CASSLKGRSSYEQYF
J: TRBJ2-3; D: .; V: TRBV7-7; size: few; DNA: TGTGCTAGCAGCTTAGCGACGGGGATGGGAGATACGCAGTATTTT; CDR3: CASSLATGMGDTQYF
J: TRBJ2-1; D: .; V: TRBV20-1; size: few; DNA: TGCAGTGCCATCCGGCCAGGCGGAGGCTCCTACAATGAGCAGTTCTTC; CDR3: CSAIRPGGGSYNEQFF
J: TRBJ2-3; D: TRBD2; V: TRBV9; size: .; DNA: TGTGCCAGCAGCGTTCTAGCGGGAAACTCAGATACGCAGTATTTT; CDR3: CASSVLAGNSDTQYF
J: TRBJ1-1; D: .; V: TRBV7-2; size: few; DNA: TGTGCCAGCAGCGACCAGGTGAACACTGAAGCTTTCTTT; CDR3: CASSDQVNTEAFF
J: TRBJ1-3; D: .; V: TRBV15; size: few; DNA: TGTGCCACCAGCAGAGCTTACTCTGGAAACACCATATATTTT; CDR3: CATSRAYSGNTIYF
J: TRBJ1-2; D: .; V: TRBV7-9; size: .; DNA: TGTGCCAGCAGCTTAGGATCCATACGAGCTAACTATGGCTACACCTTC; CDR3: CASSLGSIRANYGYTF
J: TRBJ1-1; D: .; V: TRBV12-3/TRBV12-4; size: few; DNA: TGTGCCAGCTTTAAACATGGCGAGGCTGAAGCTTTCTTT; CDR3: CASFKHGEAEAFF
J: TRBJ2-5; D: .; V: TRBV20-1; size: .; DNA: TGCAGTGCTAGGGGTCTACAAGAGACCCAGTACTTC; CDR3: CSARGLQETQYF
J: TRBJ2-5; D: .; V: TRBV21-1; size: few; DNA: TGTGCCAGCAGCAATAGTTCTGGGGGTTTCGAGGAGACCCAGTACTTC; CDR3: CASSNSSGGFEETQYF
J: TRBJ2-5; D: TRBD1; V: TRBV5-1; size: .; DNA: TGCGCCAGCAGAACGGACAGGGGGCTTATGGAGACCCAGTACTTC; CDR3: CASRTDRGLMETQYF
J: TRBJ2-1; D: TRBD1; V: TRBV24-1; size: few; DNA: TGTGCCACCAGTGATCCCGGGACAGGGGATAATGAGCAGTTCTTC; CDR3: CATSDPGTGDNEQFF
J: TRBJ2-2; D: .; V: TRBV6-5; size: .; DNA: TGTGCCAGCAGTTACTTGGGACAAAACACCGGGGAGCTGTTTTTT; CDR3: CASSYLGQNTGELFF
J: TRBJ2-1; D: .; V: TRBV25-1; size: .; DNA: TGTGCCAGCAGTGATGCGGGCAGCTCCTACAATGAGCAGTTCTTC; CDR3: CASSDAGSSYNEQFF
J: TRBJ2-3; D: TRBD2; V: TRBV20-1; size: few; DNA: TGCAGTGCTAGAGATCGAAGACTAGCGGATCCACGAATAGCCACAGATACGCAGTATTTT; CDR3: CSARDRRLADPRIATDTQYF
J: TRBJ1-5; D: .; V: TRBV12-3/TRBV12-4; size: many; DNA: TGTGCCAGCACCCAAGGAGGGCAGCCCCAGCATTTT; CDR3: CASTQGGQPQHF
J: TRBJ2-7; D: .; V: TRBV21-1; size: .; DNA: TGTGCCAGCAGCAGGAACAGGGGGCAGGACGAGCAGTACTTC; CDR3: CASSRNRGQDEQYF
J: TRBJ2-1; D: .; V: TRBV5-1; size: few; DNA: TGCGCCAGCAGAGAGCTAGCAGGGGCCGGCAATGAGCAGTTCTTC; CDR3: CASRELAGAGNEQFF
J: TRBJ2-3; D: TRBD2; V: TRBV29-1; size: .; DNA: TGCAGCGGAGCACTAGCGGGGGGCACAGATACGCAGTATTTT; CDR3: CSGALAGGTDTQYF
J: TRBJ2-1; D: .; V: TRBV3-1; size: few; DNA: TGTGCCAGCAGCCAAGCGAGGAATACCTACAATGAGCAGTTCTTC; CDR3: CASSQARNTYNEQFF
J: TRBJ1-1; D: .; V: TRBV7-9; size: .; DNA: TGTGCCAGCAGCTTATACAGGACTGAAGCTTTCTTT; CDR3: CASSLYRTEAFF
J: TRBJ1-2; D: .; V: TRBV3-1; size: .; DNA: TGTGCCAGCAGCCAAGGCGGTGGGGCTAACTATGGCTACACCTTC; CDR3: CASSQGGGANYGYTF
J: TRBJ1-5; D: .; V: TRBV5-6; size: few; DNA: TGTGCCAGCAGCCTCTCAGCGAATCAGCCCCAGCATTTT; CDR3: CASSLSANQPQHF
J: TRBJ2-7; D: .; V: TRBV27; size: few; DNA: TGTGCCACCCGACAGGAGTCCTCGTTCTACGAGCAGTACTTC; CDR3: CATRQESSFYEQYF
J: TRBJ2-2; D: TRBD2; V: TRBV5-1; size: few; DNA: TGCGCCAGCAGCTTGATGGCTAGCGGGAGGACCGGGGAGCTGTTTTTT; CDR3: CASSLMASGRTGELFF
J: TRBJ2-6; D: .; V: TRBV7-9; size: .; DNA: TGTGCCAGCAGGACCCCGGCGGCTGGGGCCAACGTCCTGACTTTC; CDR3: CASRTPAAGANVLTF
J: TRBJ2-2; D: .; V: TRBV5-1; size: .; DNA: TGCGCCAGCAGCTTGGGTCCAGGGACTGTCTCCGGGGAGCTGTTTTTT; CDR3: CASSLGPGTVSGELFF
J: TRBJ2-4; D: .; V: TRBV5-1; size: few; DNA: TGCGCCAGCAGCCCCCAAGGGGGGTCCAAAAACATTCAGTACTTC; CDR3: CASSPQGGSKNIQYF
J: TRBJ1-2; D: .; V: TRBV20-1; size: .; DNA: TGCAGTGCTAGATTTGGGACTGCCTATGGCTACACCTTC; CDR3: CSARFGTAYGYTF
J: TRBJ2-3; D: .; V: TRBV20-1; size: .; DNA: TGCAGTGCTCCTTCGAGGGTATCCACAGATACGCAGTATTTT; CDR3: CSAPSRVSTDTQYF
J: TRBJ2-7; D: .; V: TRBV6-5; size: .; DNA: TGTGCCAGCAGATACAGGGCCGGGGTGGACGAGCAGTACTTC; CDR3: CASRYRAGVDEQYF
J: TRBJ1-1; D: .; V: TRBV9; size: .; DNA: TGTGCCAGCAGCGCAGGAGTGGGAAACACTGAAGCTTTCTTT; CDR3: CASSAGVGNTEAFF
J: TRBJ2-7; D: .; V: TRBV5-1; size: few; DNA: TGCGCCAGCAGCTTAACCCCAGGCCACGAGCAGTACTTC; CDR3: CASSLTPGHEQYF
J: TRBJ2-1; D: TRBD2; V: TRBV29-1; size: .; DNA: TGCAGCGCCGGTAGCGGGAGTGAGTTCTTC; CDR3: CSAGSGSEFF
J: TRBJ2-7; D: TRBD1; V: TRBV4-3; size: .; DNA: TGCGCCAGCAGCGAGGGCAGGGGGACCTACGAGCAGTACTTC; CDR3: CASSEGRGTYEQYF
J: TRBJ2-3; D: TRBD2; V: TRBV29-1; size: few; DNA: TGCAGCGTTGAGACCCTATCTAGCGGGGGGGCAGATACGCAGTATTTT; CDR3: CSVETLSSGGADTQYF
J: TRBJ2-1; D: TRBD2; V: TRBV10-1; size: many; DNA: TGCGCCAGCAGTCCCTGGAAGGGAGCGGGACTGGGCGATGAGCAGTTCTTC; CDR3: CASSPWKGAGLGDEQFF
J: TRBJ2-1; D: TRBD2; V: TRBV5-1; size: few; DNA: TGCGCCAGCAGCCCGGGGACTAGCGGGGGGTTTAATGAGCAGTTCTTC; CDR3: CASSPGTSGGFNEQFF
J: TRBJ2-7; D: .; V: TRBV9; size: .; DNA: TGTGCCAGCAGCGAGGGAGGGGGCTTGAGCGAGCAGTACTTC; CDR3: CASSEGGGLSEQYF
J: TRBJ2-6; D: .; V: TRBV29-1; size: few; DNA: TGCAGCGTAGACTCTTCAGGTTCTGGGGCCAACGTCCTGACTTTC; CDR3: CSVDSSGSGANVLTF
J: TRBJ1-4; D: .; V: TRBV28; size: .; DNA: TGTGCCAGCAGTTTATCCCTGGGGGACTGGACTTTT; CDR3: CASSLSLGDWTF
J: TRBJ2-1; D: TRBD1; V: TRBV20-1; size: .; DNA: TGCAGTGCTATCCGGGACAGGGCCTACAATGAGCAGTTCTTC; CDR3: CSAIRDRAYNEQFF